This is a list of T cell receptor beta chains from one sample in a study of response to subunit inactivated influenza vaccine. Via MiXCR, TCRdb re-called the RT-PCR reads, giving one row per CDR3 protein. The table shows 800,000 or so distinct CDR3 sequences, with 21% occurring only once. The starting material was PBMCs from blood, obtained 5 days after vaccination. The origin of the receptors is a man in his forties or fifties who received an inactivated influenza vaccine. The CDR3 runs from the conserved cysteine through the conserved F or W. The order of the fields is V gene, J gene, D gene, clone size, CDR3 DNA, CDR3 protein. The D gene is left open where the match is weak. Clone size is stated in some rows and not others, as once, few, many or a class when expanded.

>TRBV20-1|TRBJ1-6|.|few
TGCAGTGCCATGGGGTACAATTCACCCCTCCACTTT
CSAMGYNSPLHF
>TRBV7-8|TRBJ2-1|.|.
TGTGCCAGCAGCTTTGTGGAATCCTACAATGAGCAGTTCTTC
CASSFVESYNEQFF
>TRBV7-2|TRBJ2-4|.|few
TGTGCCAGCAGTTACTTCTCCGGGGACATTCAGTACTTC
CASSYFSGDIQYF
>TRBV5-1|TRBJ1-4|.|.
TGCGCCAGCAGCTGGAACTTTTACCGGGACAAGATTACTAATGAAAAACTGTTTTTT
CASSWNFYRDKITNEKLFF
>TRBV5-6|TRBJ2-1|TRBD2|.
TGTGCCAGCAGCTTGTCGGGACTAGGATCGACTGAGCAGTTCTTC
CASSLSGLGSTEQFF
>TRBV4-3|TRBJ1-4|.|few
TGCGCCAGCAGCCAAGATGATACAGGGAATGAAAAACTGTTTTTT
CASSQDDTGNEKLFF
>TRBV4-3|TRBJ2-3|.|few
TGCGCCAGCAGCCAAGATCGTCTTACGCAGTATTTT
CASSQDRLTQYF
>TRBV12-3/TRBV12-4|TRBJ2-2|.|many
TGTGCCAGCAGTTTTCCCGGGGGCGACACCGGGGAGCTGTTTTTT
CASSFPGGDTGELFF
>TRBV7-2|TRBJ1-2|TRBD1|few
TGTGCCAGCAGCTTAAACAGGGGCCACTATGGCTACACCTTC
CASSLNRGHYGYTF
>TRBV6-1|TRBJ2-5|.|few
TGTGCCAGCAGTGAACGGACTTCCCAAGAGACCCAGTACTTC
CASSERTSQETQYF
>TRBV12-3/TRBV12-4|TRBJ2-5|.|many
TGTGCCAGCAGTATCACATGGGCTGGGGAGACCCAGTACTTC
CASSITWAGETQYF
>TRBV5-5|TRBJ2-4|.|few
TGTGCCAGCAGCTTGGTGCCAGGGGAACTACTAGCCAAAAACATTCAGTACTTC
CASSLVPGELLAKNIQYF
>TRBV5-1|TRBJ1-1|TRBD1|few
TGCGCCAGCAGCAATACCGGGACAGCTGGAACTGAAGCTTTCTTT
CASSNTGTAGTEAFF
>TRBV29-1|TRBJ1-2|.|few
TGCAGCGTTGTCATCCCCCAGGATGGCTACACCTTC
CSVVIPQDGYTF
>TRBV4-1|TRBJ1-4|.|few
TGCGCCAGCAGCCGGGGGGGGCAGGAAAAACTGTTTTTT
CASSRGGQEKLFF
>TRBV7-6|TRBJ2-5|TRBD2|.
TGTGCCAGCAGCTTACGTCGTCTGCGGCTAGCGGGGGGGGGTGAGACCCAGTACTTC
CASSLRRLRLAGGGETQYF
>TRBV6-1|TRBJ2-2|.|many
TGTGCCAGCAGCCGACAGGACCCGAACACCGGGGAGCTGTTTTTT
CASSRQDPNTGELFF
>TRBV6-1|TRBJ2-5|.|few
TGTGCCAGCAGACGTCTAGCAGGGGAGACCCAGTACTTC
CASRRLAGETQYF
>TRBV25-1|TRBJ1-2|.|.
TGTGCCAGCAGTGAATTTGGGGCGAATGGCTACACCTTC
CASSEFGANGYTF
>TRBV7-9|TRBJ1-3|.|few
TGTGCCATCGAAGGGGGATCTGGAAACACCATATATTTT
CAIEGGSGNTIYF
>TRBV12-3/TRBV12-4|TRBJ2-7|.|few
TGTGCCAGCAGTTTAGCGCTCGCTATAGAGCAGTACTTC
CASSLALAIEQYF
>TRBV13|TRBJ2-7|.|.
TGTGCCAGCAGCTTAGGGTCAGACGAGCAGTACTTC
CASSLGSDEQYF
>TRBV20-1|TRBJ2-1|TRBD2|few
TGCAGTGCTAGAGCGACTAGCGGGGACGAAAGCTCCTACAATGAGCAGTTCTTC
CSARATSGDESSYNEQFF
>TRBV20-1|TRBJ2-1|TRBD1|.
TGCAGTGCTTGGGACAGCCTTTTGGATGAGCAGTTCTTC
CSAWDSLLDEQFF
>TRBV7-2|TRBJ2-5|.|few
TGTGCCAGCAGCTTAGGGAACACCGCACGAGAGACCCAGTACTTC
CASSLGNTARETQYF
>TRBV6-5|TRBJ2-3|TRBD1|.
TGTGCCAGCAGTAACAGGGGGTGGTTAACAGATACGCAGTATTTT
CASSNRGWLTDTQYF
>TRBV12-3/TRBV12-4|TRBJ2-3|.|.
TGTGCCAGCAGAAAGGTAGATACGCAGTATTTT
CASRKVDTQYF
>TRBV29-1|TRBJ2-1|TRBD2|few
TGCAGCTGGGGCGGGGGATACTCCTACAATGAGCAGTTCTTC
CSWGGGYSYNEQFF
>TRBV20-1|TRBJ2-3|.|few
TGCAGTGCCCGCCGGACCACAGATACGCAGTATTTT
CSARRTTDTQYF
>TRBV20-1|TRBJ2-1|.|.
TGCAGTGCTAGGGGGGGGCCGCACTACAATGAGCTGTTCTTC
CSARGGPHYNELFF
>TRBV6-5|TRBJ2-2|TRBD1|.
TGTGCCAGCAGTTCCGACAGGGCATGGAACACCGGGGAGCTGTTTTTT
CASSSDRAWNTGELFF
>TRBV28|TRBJ1-6|TRBD1|many
TGTGCCAGCAGCAAGACAGGGGCGCTCCGATATAATTCACCCCTCCACTTT
CASSKTGALRYNSPLHF
>TRBV24-1|TRBJ2-3|TRBD2|.
TGTGCCACCAGTGAGGGACTAGCGGGATTCACAGATACGCAGTATTTT
CATSEGLAGFTDTQYF
>TRBV20-1|TRBJ1-4|.|once
TGCAGTGCTAGAGGGGTTAGGGCCGGAGAAAAACTGTTTTTT
CSARGVRAGEKLFF
>TRBV20-1|TRBJ2-7|.|few
TGCAGTGCTACCCGAACCTACGAGCAGTACTTC
CSATRTYEQYF
>TRBV12-3/TRBV12-4|TRBJ1-5|.|.
TGTGCCAGCAGTTTATTTCCCGACAGTCAGCCCCAGCATTTT
CASSLFPDSQPQHF
>TRBV10-3|TRBJ1-5|.|.
TGTGCCATCGGCGAGTATCAGCCCCAGCATTTT
CAIGEYQPQHF